This T cell receptor (beta chain) was identified in a study of prognosis after radiotherapy for stage I lung cancer. A note on this clonotype: A much larger clonotype is one base distant, so this may be a read error.

Germline V gene data show CDR1 as SGHVS and CDR2 as FNYEAQ. This CDR3 is 16 amino acids long. Genomic DNA was subjected to two-round multiplex PCR for amplification of TCR beta CDR3. Used in first-round PCR were primers specific to each TRBV and TRBJ gene. TCRdb reprocessed the multiplex PCR reads via MiXCR and lists one record per CDR3 protein. The sample has fewer than 25,000 distinct CDR3 sequences; roughly 41% are singletons. The sample in question was PBMCs, obtained before or after stereotactic body radiation therapy (not recorded which). The clonotype comes from a donor of 50 years or more with non-small cell lung cancer. The chain uses TRBV7-6 and TRBJ2-2; TRBD2 aligns across 10 bases. The CDR3 is CASNSLAGESTRELFF. CDR3 DNA: TGTGCCAGCAATTCCCTAGCGGGAGAAAGCACCCGGGAGCTGTTTTTT.